The entry below gives a single T cell receptor (beta chain) sequence along with its context. In this sample, this clone turned up a few times. Which antigen it targets is not known. Per-base quality was not reported, and no clone a single base away is much larger than it. For CDR1 and CDR2, the germline V gene lists SNHLY and FYNNEI. Trimmed from V: 5 bases; trimmed from J: 5 bases; junction bases lacking a gene match: 15. The CDR3 runs 17 amino acids, cysteine and phenylalanine included. CDR3 DNA only is kept here, 51 bases in frame from base 1. TCRbeta CDR3 regions were amplified from genomic DNA using the immunoSEQ Assay, a bias-controlled multiplex PCR. Regarding the original processing steps: The number of nucleated cells in each sample was estimated from the amplification of reference gene primers within the assay. To quantify the absolute abundance of each unique TCRbeta CDR3 rearrangement, sequence reads were collapsed and filtered. For each sample, productive Simpson clonality was calculated as the square root of Simpson's diversity index across productive rearrangements. TCRdb obtained this table from immuneACCESS and retained in-frame rearrangements with V and J assigned. These tables miss some clones; where compared with another copy, unresolved V genes account for less than half of the shortfall, and the remainder is unexplained. V and J calls plus clone size are reproduced from that table; the DNA served to infer D and trimming. The sample data list around 80,000 clones, and over 80% of these were observed just once. 7% to 9.5% of the sample goes to the ten largest clones.

This specimen comes from a study of blood T cell repertoires in COVID-19 (TCRdb year 2020). In terms of the full investigation: Collaborator samples came from the United States, Italy and Spain and covered acute and convalescent phases of COVID-19. The material from the prospective study consisted of cDNA or gDNA derived from T cells, B-cell-depleted T cells, or PBMCs. Deeply sampled blood TCRbeta repertoires from subjects exposed to, actively infected with, or recovered from COVID-19 were included in the dataset. The repertoires were released in a freely available public database meant as a resource for research on the immune response to SARS-CoV-2. Samples came from the ongoing ImmuneRACE study (first 160 participants) plus 1,254 subjects from 6 global collaborators. A de-identified subject ID, COVID-19 status, age in years and sex were almost always included in the sample metadata. Where available, HLA class I and class II types were taken from metadata supplied by the sample provider and were not determined by assay-based typing. Study-level results and caveats: The amount of clinical and demographic metadata varied by source and participant and was provided uncurated.

Whole blood was collected in K2EDTA tubes by collaborating institutions according to the institutions' own protocols. For TCRbeta analysis, collaborators shipped samples in one of three forms: frozen whole blood, isolated PBMCs, or DNA extracted from either of those sample types. Sequencing was performed on peripheral blood. The rearranged segments are TRBV2 and TRBJ2-1; TRBD2 lines up with 7 middle nucleotides. This sequence originates from a human donor in a cohort sampled during active COVID-19. The CDR3 has the sequence CASSLLPSGSNDNEQFF. The nucleotide sequence is given as TGTGCCAGCAGTCTCCTTCCTAGCGGATCGAATGACAATGAGCAGTTCTTC.